The entry that follows covers one T cell receptor (beta chain) sequence. The sample is drawn from a study of cytomegalovirus exposure and HLA in healthy donors. Study overall: Earlier, roughly 180 million T cells were analyzed, and 117 million unique TCR beta sequences were found among them.

13 Jbeta primers and 60 Vbeta primers were used for the PCR. Method: immunoSEQ multiplex PCR; TCRdb's copy keeps in-frame clones and lacks some. The data show about 150,000 clones, 80% seen once. Trimming stripped 6 bases from V and 5 bases from J, with 16 bases between. Germline V gene data show CDR1 as SEHNR and CDR2 as FQNEAQ (reference sequence). The length of the CDR3 is 15 residues. This chain connects TRBV7-9 to TRBJ2-2, with D tentatively TRBD2 (7 bases). The sample comprised PBMCs. The receptor was derived from a woman aged 40 to 55 in good health and CMV-seropositive. This CDR3 is CASRPSGGHTGELFF. The CDR3 nucleotides are TGTGCCAGCAGACCATCCGGGGGGCATACCGGGGAGCTGTTTTTT.